This record looks at one TCR beta chain sequence and its context. Antigen unknown. Trimming took 1 base from V and 5 from J; bases not matched to a gene: 2. The germline gives CDR1 SGHKS, CDR2 YYEKEE (reference sequence). The CDR3 spans 14 residues. The data originate from a study of response to subunit inactivated influenza vaccine. Study-level findings and limits: The authors put forward the suggestion that each seasonal influenza vaccination may bring in only a limited number of new T cells.

TCRdb processed the RT-PCR reads anew with MiXCR; each CDR3 protein has one entry. The sample contains around 710,000 distinct CDR3 sequences, 14% of which appear only once. The receptor's source is a man aged 45-65 years who received an inactivated influenza vaccine. The V and J genes are TRBV5-5 and TRBJ2-7, with 11 bases fitting TRBD2. Specimen: PBMCs from blood, collected 14 to 15 days before vaccination. The CDR3 nucleotides are TGTGCCAGCAGCTTGACACTAGCGGGAGACGAGCAGTACTTC. Translating it yields CASSLTLAGDEQYF.